The 30 T cell receptor beta chains in this list originate from one sample, sequenced in a study of blood T cell repertoires in COVID-19. Measured with immunoSEQ multiplex PCR; TCRdb has only the in-frame clones, and not every one. Seen here are 180,000 or so clones, about 81% observed once, and the top ten hold 8% to 9.5%. The sequenced sample consisted of peripheral blood. These receptors all come from a woman in her 70s with acute or convalescent COVID-19.

The CDR3 region is CASSEIRSDTEAFF. The DNA for the CDR3 is TGTGCCAGCAGTGAAATTCGGTCTGACACTGAAGCTTTCTTT. The rearrangement uses TRBV6-1 and TRBJ1-1; no clear D gene. CDR1 MNHNS and CDR2 SASEGT come from the germline V gene. Deletions cut 2 bases from V and 3 bases from J, with 10 bases between. CDR3 length equals 14 residues.

The genes are TRBV5-1 and TRBJ2-1; TRBD2 matches 11 bases. The CDR3 spans 15 residues. Per germline, CDR1 SGHRS and CDR2 YFSETQ. With 4 bases clipped from V and 4 bases from J, the junction kept 4 bases outside the gene matches. The CDR3 region is CASSLGLADYNEQFF. CDR3 sequence (DNA): TGCGCCAGCAGCCTGGGACTAGCGGATTACAATGAGCAGTTCTTC.

This chain links TRBV25-1 with TRBJ2-2, with D unclear. Germline CDR1 reads MGHDK; CDR2 reads SYGVNS. Trimming took 8 bases from V and 4 from J, leaving 14 bases between them. This CDR3 spans 14 amino acids. DNA of the CDR3: TGTGCCAGCGGTGGATCCGTTAGCACCGGGGAGCTGTTTTTT. Encoded protein: CASGGSVSTGELFF.

The chain links TRBV7-2 to TRBJ1-2, with unresolved D. Germline V gene lookup returns CDR1 SGHTA and CDR2 FQGNSA. Between the trimmed V and J ends, which lost 1 base and 3 bases, there was a span of 9 bases. The CDR3 runs 14 residues. CDR3 sequence: CASSLGAQDYGYTF. The CDR3, as DNA: TGTGCCAGCAGCTTAGGAGCGCAAGACTATGGCTACACCTTC.

This clone is a singleton in its sample. The chain links TRBV30 to TRBJ2-1, with a possible D match to TRBD1 (7 bases). Trimming pared 5 bases from V and 12 bases from J, leaving 20 bases between. The CDR3 consists of 13 residues. Looked up from germline, CDR1 is GTSNPN and CDR2 is SVGIG (reference sequence). The CDR3 region is CAWAGQSARGQFF. The CDR3 DNA reads as TGTGCCTGGGCGGGACAGTCCGCCCGGGGGCAGTTCTTC. Full variable domain (rest looked up from reference TRBV30 and TRBJ2-1): SQTIHQWPATLVQPVGSPLSLECTVEGTSNPNLYWYRQAAGRGLQLLFYSVGIGQISSEVPQNLSASRPQDRQFILSSKKLLLSDSGFYLCAWAGQSARGQFFGPGTRLTVL.

The CDR3 DNA follows: TGTGCCAGCAGCCCTTGGGACAGCAACGAGCAGTACTTC. Residues: CASSPWDSNEQYF. This rearrangement joins TRBV7-3 to TRBJ2-7; TRBD1 aligns across 7 bases. The CDR3 runs 13 residues. The trim removed 5 bases at V and 5 bases at J, leaving 6 bases unmatched. Germline CDR1 and CDR2: SGHTA and FQGTGA.

V is TRBV7-6 and J is TRBJ2-3, with 7 positions matching TRBD2. Germline V gene lookup returns CDR1 SGHVS and CDR2 FNYEAQ. With 5 bases clipped from V and 2 bases from J, the junction kept 7 bases outside the gene matches. CDR3 length: 15 residues. CDR3 region: CASSIGAGPTDTQYF. Written as DNA, the CDR3 is TGTGCCAGCAGCATCGGAGCGGGACCCACAGATACGCAGTATTTT.

This clone was counted once. Other DNA sequences from this sample encode an identical CDR3 as well. The rearrangement links TRBV5-4 to TRBJ1-2, with D tentatively TRBD1 (6 bases). V dropped 4 bases and J dropped 1 base, with 8 bases sitting between them. Germline CDR1 reads SGHNT; CDR2 reads YYREEE (reference sequence). The CDR3 runs 13 residues. CDR3 in DNA: TGTGCCAGCAGCCCGGACAGTAACTATGGCTACACCTTC. Protein: CASSPDSNYGYTF.

The CDR3 loop reads CASSQGGLAGTETQYF. The CDR3 bases are TGTGCCAGCAGCCAAGGGGGACTAGCGGGGACAGAGACCCAGTACTTC. The chain uses TRBV3-1 (or the pseudogene TRBV3-2) and TRBJ2-5; TRBD2 aligns across 13 bases. Germline CDR1 LGHDT, CDR2 YNNKEL (reference sequence). This CDR3 comprises 16 residues. The junction had 3 bases not matched to a gene; V was cut back by 1 base and J by 4 bases.

The chain combines TRBV3-1 (or the pseudogene TRBV3-2) with TRBJ2-7; no reliable D call. There are 14 residues in the CDR3. Germline V gives CDR1 LGHDT, CDR2 YNNKEL (reference sequence). Trimming stripped 4 bases from V and 1 base from J, with 11 bases between. The CDR3 DNA reads as TGTGCCAGCAGCCCAACTCCAACTTCCTACGAGCAGTACTTC. Translation gives CASSPTPTSYEQYF.

The J gene is TRBJ2-1, the V gene TRBV9; 8 nucleotides match TRBD2. This CDR3 comprises 18 residues. Germline V gene data show CDR1 as SGDLS and CDR2 as YYNGEE. Trimming cost V 4 bases and J 1 base; bases outside gene matches: 13. This CDR3 is CASSLRTSWPGSYNEQFF. In nucleotides, the CDR3 is TGTGCCAGCAGCTTACGGACTAGCTGGCCTGGGTCCTACAATGAGCAGTTCTTC.

The J gene is TRBJ1-1, the V gene TRBV7-9, with 10 bases matching TRBD1. The CDR3 loop spans 17 amino acids. V trimming: 5 bases; J trimming: 4 bases; junction bases outside the gene matches: 13. CDR1 SEHNR and CDR2 FQNEAQ come from the germline V gene (reference sequence). This CDR3 is CASSQRTGQGRGTEAFF. The DNA for the CDR3 is TGTGCCAGCAGCCAACGAACGGGACAGGGGAGAGGCACTGAAGCTTTCTTT.

V is TRBV28 and J is TRBJ1-6, with unresolved D. Germline values: CDR1 MDHEN, CDR2 SYDVKM. V was trimmed by 8 bases and J by 7 bases, leaving 12 bases between them. CDR3 size: 13 residues. The DNA for the CDR3 is TGTGCCAGCCTAGGGAGGGCCAATTCACCCCTCCACTTT. Translated, it gives CASLGRANSPLHF.

The chain has TRBV29-1 and TRBJ1-2; no clear D. This CDR3 spans 10 amino acids. CDR1 and CDR2 from the germline V gene are SQVTM and ANQGSEA. V was cut by 5 bases and J by 3 bases, with 4 bases left in between. Written as DNA, the CDR3 is TGCAGCGTTCTCGACTATGGCTACACCTTC. Translated: CSVLDYGYTF.

This sequence joins TRBV7-2 and TRBJ2-3; D perhaps matches TRBD1 (7 bases). CDR3 size: 17 residues. Germline V gives CDR1 SGHTA, CDR2 FQGNSA. V was shortened by 3 bases and J by 7 bases, with 23 bases between the two germline ends. Here the CDR3 DNA reads TGTGCCAGCAGCTTTCAAGGGGGCGCGGGATCACAAAATACGCAGTATTTT. It yields the protein CASSFQGGAGSQNTQYF.

This chain connects TRBV27 to TRBJ1-2; 9 nucleotides align to TRBD1. This CDR3 spans 15 amino acids. V gave up 5 bases and J gave up 5 bases; unmatched junction bases: 9. The germline CDR1 and CDR2 sequences are MNHEY and SMNVEV (reference sequence). The CDR3 protein is CASSPLQGARYGYTF. The CDR3 coding sequence is TGTGCCAGCAGTCCACTACAGGGGGCTCGGTATGGCTACACCTTC.

The rearrangement links TRBV6-2 or TRBV6-3 to TRBJ2-7; 7 nucleotides align to TRBD1. Germline V gives CDR1 MNHEY, CDR2 SVGEGT. After removal of 6 bases from V and 6 bases from J, the junction contained 11 bases not matched to a gene. The CDR3 is 14 residues long. CDR3 sequence reads: CASSRQGPLSEQYF. CDR3 in DNA: TGTGCCAGCAGCCGACAGGGCCCCTTAAGCGAGCAGTACTTC.

The rearrangement links TRBV5-1 to TRBJ2-3; 8 bases are shared with TRBD1. The germline V gene has CDR1 SGHRS and CDR2 YFSETQ. J lost 3 bases, V lost 4 bases, and 10 bases had no gene match. The CDR3 has 16 amino acids. The CDR3 region is CASSGYRDRTTDTQYF. DNA of the CDR3: TGCGCCAGCAGCGGGTACCGGGACAGGACAACAGATACGCAGTATTTT.

V usage is TRBV6-5 and J usage is TRBJ1-2; the D gene is possibly TRBD1 (6 bases). The CDR3 runs to 15 residues. V shed 5 bases and J shed 3 bases, with 16 bases lying between them. Germline loops: CDR1 MNHEY, CDR2 SVGAGI. DNA of the CDR3: TGTGCCAGCAGTACGCAAGCAGGGACACACTATGGCTACACCTTC. Encoded protein: CASSTQAGTHYGYTF.

This chain joins TRBV3-1 (or the pseudogene TRBV3-2) and TRBJ2-3; 9 nucleotides agree with TRBD1. J gave up 6 bases and V 4 bases, and 11 bases lay outside the gene matches. Germline CDR1 LGHDT, CDR2 YNNKEL (reference sequence). This CDR3 is built from 16 residues. CDR3 bases: TGTGCCAGCAGCCGACCGACAGGGGGGGACCAGGATACGCAGTATTTT. It encodes CASSRPTGGDQDTQYF.

This CDR3 reads CASSLAGVSYNEQFF. CDR3 DNA: TGTGCCAGCAGTCTAGCGGGGGTGTCCTACAATGAGCAGTTCTTC. This chain joins TRBV6-5 and TRBJ2-1; 10 nucleotides line up with TRBD2. V dropped 5 bases and J dropped 1; count of bases not matched to a gene: 2. CDR1 is MNHEY, CDR2 SVGAGI, per germline. This CDR3 comprises 15 residues.

The sample holds a few counts of this clone. The chain uses TRBV12-2 and TRBJ2-6; the table names TRBD2, a call not compared with the DNA. TRBV12-2 is given as a pseudogene. This CDR3 spans 15 amino acids. CDR3 in amino acids: CASRLGGSLTNVLTF. Here the CDR3 DNA reads TGTGCAAGTCGCTTAGGAGGCTCCCTAACAAACGTCCTGACTTTC.

The chain carries TRBV11-3 and TRBJ2-5; possibly TRBD1 for D (6 bases). Germline CDR1 reads SGHNT; CDR2 reads YENEEA. V dropped 1 base and J dropped 4 bases, with 13 bases sitting between them. The CDR3 runs 15 residues. The CDR3 region is CASSLGRQAGETQYF. The CDR3 DNA follows: TGTGCCAGCAGCTTAGGGCGACAGGCCGGAGAGACCCAGTACTTC.

The rearrangement links TRBV12-5 to TRBJ2-1; 8 nucleotides line up with TRBD2. The CDR3 has 15 residues. V lost 3 bases and J lost 8; bases outside the gene matches: 9. CDR1 is LGHNT and CDR2 is FRNRAP in the germline V gene. The CDR3 coding sequence is TGTGCTAGTGGTTTAATGAGCGGGAGTACCGATGAGCAGTTCTTC. Its translation is CASGLMSGSTDEQFF.

J is TRBJ1-5 and V is TRBV29-1; D is ambiguous. There are 13 residues in the CDR3. Trimming removed 6 bases from V and 7 bases from J, with 16 bases in between. Germline CDR1 is SQVTM and CDR2 is ANQGSEA. For the CDR3, the DNA is TGCAGCGTATCAGGTGGGCCCCAACAGCCCCAGCATTTT. Its protein product is CSVSGGPQQPQHF.

This chain uses TRBV10-3 with TRBJ2-3; 9 bases map to TRBD2. The V and J ends lost 4 bases and 3 bases, in that order; junction bases with no gene match: 5. Per germline, CDR1 ENHRY and CDR2 SYGVKD. The CDR3 length is 15 residues. The CDR3 DNA reads TGTGCCATCAGTGGTAGCGGGAGTTTGACAGATACGCAGTATTTT. This codes for CAISGSGSLTDTQYF.

This sequence joins TRBV30 and TRBJ1-3; D uncertain. This CDR3 spans 15 amino acids. Germline CDR1 GTSNPN, CDR2 SVGIG (reference sequence). V was cut by 0 bases and J by 1 base, with 10 bases left in between. The CDR3 nucleotides read TGTGCCTGGAGTGTACCCCGAGGGTCTGGAAACACCATATATTTT. Translation gives CAWSVPRGSGNTIYF. Full variable domain (remainder filled in from reference TRBV30 and TRBJ1-3): SQTIHQWPATLVQPVGSPLSLECTVEGTSNPNLYWYRQAAGRGLQLLFYSVGIGQISSEVPQNLSASRPQDRQFILSSKKLLLSDSGFYLCAWSVPRGSGNTIYFGEGSWLTVV.

V and J are TRBV5-1 and TRBJ2-5, with 8 nucleotides matching TRBD1. V was clipped by 0 bases and J by 4 bases; unmatched bases: 8. Per the germline V gene, CDR1 is SGHRS and CDR2 is YFSETQ. The CDR3 length is 16 residues. Here the CDR3 DNA reads TGCGCCAGCAGCTTGGGTCCGACAGGGGACGGAGAGACCCAGTACTTC. Its translation is CASSLGPTGDGETQYF.

This clone has a handful of counts. The chain combines TRBV3-1 (or the pseudogene TRBV3-2) with TRBJ1-2; the D gene is possibly TRBD1 (6 bases). CDR1 LGHDT and CDR2 YNNKEL come from the germline V gene (reference sequence). Trimming stripped 0 bases from V and 5 bases from J, with 16 bases between. This CDR3 has 16 amino acids. The CDR3 loop is CASSQETEGGLYGYTF. For the CDR3, the DNA is TGTGCCAGCAGCCAAGAAACGGAAGGGGGTTTATATGGCTACACCTTC.

This clone was counted once. The rearrangement joins TRBV18 to TRBJ2-1; D is undetermined. The CDR3 contains 11 residues. V was cut by 4 bases and J by 6 bases, with 4 bases left in between. Per germline, CDR1 KGHSH and CDR2 LQKENI. CDR3 amino acids: CASSRANEQFF. CDR3 nucleotides: TGTGCCAGCTCACGGGCCAATGAGCAGTTCTTC. The full variable domain, with the rest looked up from reference TRBV18 and TRBJ2-1, is NAGVMQNPRHLVRRRGQEARLRCSPMKGHSHVYWYRQLPEEGLKFMVYLQKENIIDESGMPKERFSAEFPKEGPSILRIQQVVRGDSAAYFCASSRANEQFFGPGTRLTVL.